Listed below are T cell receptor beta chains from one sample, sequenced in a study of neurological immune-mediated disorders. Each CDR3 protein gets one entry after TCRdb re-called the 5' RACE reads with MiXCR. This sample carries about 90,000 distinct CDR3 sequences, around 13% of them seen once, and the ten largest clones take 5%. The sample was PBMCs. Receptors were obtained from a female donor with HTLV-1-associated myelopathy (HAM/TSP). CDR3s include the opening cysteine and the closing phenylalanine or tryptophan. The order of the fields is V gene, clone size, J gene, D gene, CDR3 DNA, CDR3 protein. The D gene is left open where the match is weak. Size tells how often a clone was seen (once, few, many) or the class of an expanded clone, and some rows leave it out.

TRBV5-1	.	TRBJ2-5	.	TGCGCCAGCAGTTTGATAATAAAGAAAGAGACCCAGTACTTC	CASSLIIKKETQYF
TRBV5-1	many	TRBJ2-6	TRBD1	TGCGCCAGCAGCCCGGGACAGGGCCCTGGGGCCAACGTCCTGACTTTC	CASSPGQGPGANVLTF
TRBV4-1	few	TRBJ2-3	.	TGCGCCAGCAGCCCCCGGACTAATAAACCGGCGACGGATACGCAGTATTTT	CASSPRTNKPATDTQYF
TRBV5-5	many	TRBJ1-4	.	TGTGCCAGCGCCGTTTTTGCAACTAATGAAAAACTGTTTTTT	CASAVFATNEKLFF
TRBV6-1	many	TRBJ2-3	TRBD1	TGTGCCAGCAGTGAACTTTACGGGACAGGAAGAGATACGCAGTATTTT	CASSELYGTGRDTQYF
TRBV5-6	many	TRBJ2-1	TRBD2	TGTGCCAGCAGCCTCCTGGGACTAGCGGGGGGTTCCTACAATGAGCAGTTCTTC	CASSLLGLAGGSYNEQFF
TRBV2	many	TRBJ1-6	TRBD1	TGTGCCAGCAGTCCGGATACGTTGGACAGGCGGCGGCCTAATTCACCCCTCCACTTT	CASSPDTLDRRRPNSPLHF
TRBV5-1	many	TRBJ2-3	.	TGTGCCAGCAGCTTAGGGAGCACAGATACGCAGTATTTT	CASSLGSTDTQYF
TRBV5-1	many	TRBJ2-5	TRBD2	TGCGCCAGCAGCGCCGGACTAGCGGGGGGGCTGTTGGAGACCCAGTACTTC	CASSAGLAGGLLETQYF
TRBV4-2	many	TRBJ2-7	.	TGTGCCAGCAGCCAAGATAGGGCAGTTCCTACGAGGGAGCAGTACTTC	CASSQDRAVPTREQYF
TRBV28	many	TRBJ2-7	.	TGTGCCAGCAGTTCCTTAGGGGTGACCGGGCCAGCCTACGAGCAGTACTTC	CASSSLGVTGPAYEQYF
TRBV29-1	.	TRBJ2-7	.	TGCAGCGTCCAGGGCCTCGGCGACTCCGAGCAGTACTTC	CSVQGLGDSEQYF
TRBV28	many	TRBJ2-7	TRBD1	TGTGCCAGCATGGAGACAGGGGTATACGAGCAGTACTTC	CASMETGVYEQYF
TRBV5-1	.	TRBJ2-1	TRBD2	TGCGCCAGCAGGGAATTGACTAGCGGGGGAAATCGATTCTTC	CASRELTSGGNRFF
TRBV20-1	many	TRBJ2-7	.	TGCAGTGCTAGAGATGAGGAAATCGGCTCCTACGAGCAGTACTTC	CSARDEEIGSYEQYF
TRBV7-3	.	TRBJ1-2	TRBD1	TGTGCCAGCAGCCCGGACAGGGGGGAGTATGGCTACACCTTC	CASSPDRGEYGYTF
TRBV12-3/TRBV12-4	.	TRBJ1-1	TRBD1	TGTGCCAGCAGTTGGGACAGGGTCACTGAAGCTTTCTTT	CASSWDRVTEAFF
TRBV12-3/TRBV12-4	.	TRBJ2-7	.	TGTGCCAGCAGGGGGACCCGGGGACACAGCAGAAGGGTAAAACGGTACGAGCAGTACTTC	CASRGTRGHSRRVKRYEQYF
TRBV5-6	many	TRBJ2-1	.	TGTGCCAGCAGCTTAGGGGGTCTGGGCAATGAGCAGTTCTTC	CASSLGGLGNEQFF
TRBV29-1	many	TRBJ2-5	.	TGCAGCGTTGTGGGACGGAACCAAGAGACCCAGTACTTC	CSVVGRNQETQYF
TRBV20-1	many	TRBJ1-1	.	TGCAGTGCGCGAGGGAGGGGAGGGGCTTTCTTT	CSARGRGGAFF
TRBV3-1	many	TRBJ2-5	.	TGTGCCAGCAGCCAAGTTTGGGCGGTTCAAGAGACCCAGTACTTC	CASSQVWAVQETQYF